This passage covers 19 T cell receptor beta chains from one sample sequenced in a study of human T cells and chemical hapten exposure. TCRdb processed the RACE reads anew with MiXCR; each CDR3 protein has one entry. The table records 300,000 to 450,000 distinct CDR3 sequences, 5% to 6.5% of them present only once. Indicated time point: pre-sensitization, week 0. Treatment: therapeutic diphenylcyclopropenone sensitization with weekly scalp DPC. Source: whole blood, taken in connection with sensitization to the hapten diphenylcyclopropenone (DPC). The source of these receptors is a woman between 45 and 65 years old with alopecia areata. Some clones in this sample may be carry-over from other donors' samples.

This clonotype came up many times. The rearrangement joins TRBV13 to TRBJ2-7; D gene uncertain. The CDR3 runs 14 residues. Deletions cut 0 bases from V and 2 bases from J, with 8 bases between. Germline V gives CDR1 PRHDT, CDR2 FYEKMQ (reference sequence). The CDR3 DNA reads TGTGCCAGCAGCTTAGGCAGCTCACCCTACGAGCAGTACTTC. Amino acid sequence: CASSLGSSPYEQYF.

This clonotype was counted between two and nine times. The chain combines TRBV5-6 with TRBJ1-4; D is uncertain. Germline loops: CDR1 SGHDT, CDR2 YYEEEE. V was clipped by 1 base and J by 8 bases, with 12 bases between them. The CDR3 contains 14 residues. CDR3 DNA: TGTGCCAGCAGCTTGCGGGCCCAAGGCGAAAAACTGTTTTTT. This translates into CASSLRAQGEKLFF.

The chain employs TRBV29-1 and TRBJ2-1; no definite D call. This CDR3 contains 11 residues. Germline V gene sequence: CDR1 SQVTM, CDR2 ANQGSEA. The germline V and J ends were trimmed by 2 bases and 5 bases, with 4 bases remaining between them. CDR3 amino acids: CSVELNNEQFF. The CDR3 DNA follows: TGCAGCGTTGAACTAAACAATGAGCAGTTCTTC.

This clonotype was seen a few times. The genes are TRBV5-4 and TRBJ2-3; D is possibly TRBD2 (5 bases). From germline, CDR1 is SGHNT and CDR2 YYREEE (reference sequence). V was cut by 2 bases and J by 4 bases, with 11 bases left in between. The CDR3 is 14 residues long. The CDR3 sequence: CASSLRGSADTQYF. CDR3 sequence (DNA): TGTGCCAGCAGCTTAAGAGGGAGCGCAGATACGCAGTATTTT.

The CDR3 loop is CAWSMVGKLFF. The CDR3 region has the DNA TGTGCCTGGAGTATGGTGGGAAAACTGTTTTTT. The V gene is TRBV30, the J gene TRBJ1-4, with D uncertain. Germline values: CDR1 GTSNPN, CDR2 SVGIG (reference sequence). The CDR3 runs to 11 residues. V gave up 2 bases and J gave up 10 bases, with 8 bases separating them.

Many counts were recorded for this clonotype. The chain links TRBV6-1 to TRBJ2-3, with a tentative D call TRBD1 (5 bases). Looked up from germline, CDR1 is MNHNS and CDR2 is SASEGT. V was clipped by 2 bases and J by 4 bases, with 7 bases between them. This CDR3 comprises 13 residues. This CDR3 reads CASSELRADTQYF. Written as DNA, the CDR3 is TGTGCCAGCAGTGAACTCAGGGCAGATACGCAGTATTTT.

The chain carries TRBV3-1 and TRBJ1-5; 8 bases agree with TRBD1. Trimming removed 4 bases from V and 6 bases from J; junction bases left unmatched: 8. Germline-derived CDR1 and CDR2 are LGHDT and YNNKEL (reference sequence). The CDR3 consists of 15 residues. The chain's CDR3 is CASSPRTGTGQPQHF. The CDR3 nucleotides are TGTGCCAGCAGCCCCCGGACAGGGACGGGTCAGCCCCAGCATTTT. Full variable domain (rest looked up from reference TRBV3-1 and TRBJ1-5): DTAVSQTPKYLVTQMGNDKSIKCEQNLGHDTMYWYKQDSKKFLKIMFSYNNKELIINETVPNRFSPKSPDKAHLNLHINSLELGDSAVYFCASSPRTGTGQPQHFGDGTRLSIL.

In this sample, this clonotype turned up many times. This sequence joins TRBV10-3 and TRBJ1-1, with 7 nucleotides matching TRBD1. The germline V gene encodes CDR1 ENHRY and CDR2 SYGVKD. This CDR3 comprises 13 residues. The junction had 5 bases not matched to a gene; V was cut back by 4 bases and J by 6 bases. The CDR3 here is CAISATGIPEAFF. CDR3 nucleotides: TGTGCCATCAGTGCGACAGGGATTCCTGAAGCTTTCTTT.

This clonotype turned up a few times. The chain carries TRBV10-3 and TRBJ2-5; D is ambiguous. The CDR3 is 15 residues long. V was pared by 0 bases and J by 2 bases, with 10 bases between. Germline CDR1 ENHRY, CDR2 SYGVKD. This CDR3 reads CAISESMGFQETQYF. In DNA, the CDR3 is TGTGCCATCAGTGAGTCGATGGGGTTTCAAGAGACCCAGTACTTC.

CDR3 DNA: TGTGCCAGCAGTTTAGTTTCGGGGAGGGGAACTGAAGCTTTCTTT. It specifies CASSLVSGRGTEAFF. This chain links TRBV12-3 or TRBV12-4 with TRBJ1-1, with D possibly TRBD1 on 5 matching bases. The CDR3 length is 15 residues. The V end was cut by 1 base, the J end by 5 bases, with 14 bases between.

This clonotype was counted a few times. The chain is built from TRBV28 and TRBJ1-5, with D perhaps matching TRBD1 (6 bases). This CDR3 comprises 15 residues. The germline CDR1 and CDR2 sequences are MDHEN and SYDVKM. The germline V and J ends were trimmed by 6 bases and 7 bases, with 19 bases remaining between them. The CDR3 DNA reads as TGTGCCAGCAGCCTACTTGGGGGCTCGGGGCAGCCCCAGCATTTT. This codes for CASSLLGGSGQPQHF.

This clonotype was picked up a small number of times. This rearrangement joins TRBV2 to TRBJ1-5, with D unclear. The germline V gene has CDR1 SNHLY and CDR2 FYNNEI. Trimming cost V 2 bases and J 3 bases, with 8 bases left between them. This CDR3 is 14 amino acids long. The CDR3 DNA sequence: TGTGCCAGCAGTGAATTCGGAGACAATCAGCCCCAGCATTTT. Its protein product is CASSEFGDNQPQHF. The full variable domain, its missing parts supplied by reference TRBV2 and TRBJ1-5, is EPEVTQTPSHQVTQMGQEVILRCVPISNHLYFYWYRQILGQKVEFLVSFYNNEISEKSEIFDDQFSVERPDGSNFTLKIRSTKLEDSAMYFCASSEFGDNQPQHFGDGTRLSIL.

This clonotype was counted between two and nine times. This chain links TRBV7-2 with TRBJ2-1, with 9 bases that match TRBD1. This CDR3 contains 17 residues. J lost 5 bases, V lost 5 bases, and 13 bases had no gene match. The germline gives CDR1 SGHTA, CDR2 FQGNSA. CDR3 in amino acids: CASSATGGFGVNNEQFF. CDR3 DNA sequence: TGTGCCAGCAGCGCCACAGGGGGCTTCGGAGTGAACAATGAGCAGTTCTTC.

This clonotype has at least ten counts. CDR3 in DNA: TGTGCCAGTAGCCCTCGGGGGAGCGCCTACGAGCAGTACTTC. This codes for CASSPRGSAYEQYF. The V and J genes are TRBV19 and TRBJ2-7; D may be TRBD2 (6 bases). The CDR3 totals 14 residues. Trimming cost V 6 bases and J 2 bases, with 14 bases left between them. Germline CDR1 and CDR2: LNHDA and SQIVND (reference sequence).

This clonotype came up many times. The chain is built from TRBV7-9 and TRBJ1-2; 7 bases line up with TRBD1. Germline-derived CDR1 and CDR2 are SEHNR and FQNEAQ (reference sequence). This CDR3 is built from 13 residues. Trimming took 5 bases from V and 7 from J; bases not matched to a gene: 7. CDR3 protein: CASSPKGALGYTF. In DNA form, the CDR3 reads TGTGCCAGCAGCCCTAAGGGGGCCCTTGGCTACACCTTC. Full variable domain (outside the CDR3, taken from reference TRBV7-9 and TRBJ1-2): DTGVSQNPRHKITKRGQNVTFRCDPISEHNRLYWYRQTLGQGPEFLTYFQNEAQLEKSRLLSDRFSAERPKGSFSTLEIQRTEQGDSAMYLCASSPKGALGYTFGSGTRLTVV.

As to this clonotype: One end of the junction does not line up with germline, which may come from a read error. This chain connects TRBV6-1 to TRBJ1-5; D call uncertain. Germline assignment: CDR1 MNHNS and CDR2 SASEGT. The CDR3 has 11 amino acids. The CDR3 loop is CASSENQTQHF. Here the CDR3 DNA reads TGTGCCAGCAGTGAGAATCAGACCCAGCATTTT.

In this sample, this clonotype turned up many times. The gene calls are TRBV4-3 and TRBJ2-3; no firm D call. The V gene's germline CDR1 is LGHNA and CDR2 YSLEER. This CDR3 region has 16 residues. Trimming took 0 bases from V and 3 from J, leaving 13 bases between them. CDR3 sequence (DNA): TGCGCCAGCAGCCAAGATCGGTTCATTGGGACAGATACGCAGTATTTT. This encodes CASSQDRFIGTDTQYF.

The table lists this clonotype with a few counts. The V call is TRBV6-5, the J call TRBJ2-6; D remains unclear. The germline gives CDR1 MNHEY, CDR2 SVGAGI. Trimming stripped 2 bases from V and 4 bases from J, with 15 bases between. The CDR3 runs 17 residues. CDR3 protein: CASSYLTVEPGANVLTF. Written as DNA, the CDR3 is TGTGCCAGCAGTTACCTTACGGTCGAACCAGGGGCCAACGTCCTGACTTTC.

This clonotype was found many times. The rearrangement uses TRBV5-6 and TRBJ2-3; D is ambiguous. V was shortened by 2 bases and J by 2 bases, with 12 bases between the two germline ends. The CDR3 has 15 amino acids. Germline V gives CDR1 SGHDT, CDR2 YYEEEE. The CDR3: CASSLARGSTDTQYF. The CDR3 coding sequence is TGTGCCAGCAGCTTAGCCCGAGGCTCCACAGATACGCAGTATTTT.